This T cell receptor (beta chain) appears in the sequencing data of a study of blood T cells in healthy people across ages. Study-wide results and caveats: The recorded TCR beta diversity per million T cells decreased in a roughly linear manner with age. Expanded clonotype changes were possibly confounded by unknown donor CMV status.

The CDR3 contains 14 residues. The V and J ends lost 8 bases and 0 bases, in that order; junction bases with no gene match: 4. Germline assignment: CDR1 MDHEN and CDR2 SYDVKM. This clonotype was seen once. Its specificity is not known. In each sample, at least 7 million PBMCs were isolated. A second PCR, run for about 7 to 11 cycles, used a sample-barcoded 5' primer plus a J-beta primer mix. TCRdb passed the 5' RACE reads through MiXCR, listing each CDR3 protein once. There are 700,000 to 900,000 distinct CDR3 sequences in the sample; roughly 53% occur only once, and roughly 37% lies in the top ten. The origin of this receptor is an elderly man in good health. The V call is TRBV28, the J call TRBJ2-1, with 7 bases fitting TRBD2. The sample was blood. This CDR3 is CASGRGGSYNEQFF. CDR3 DNA sequence: TGTGCCAGCGGGAGGGGCGGCTCCTACAATGAGCAGTTCTTC.